The clone carrying this T cell receptor beta chain has just a few counts. V lost 4 bases, J lost 0 bases, and 8 bases stayed unmatched. CDR1 SGHRS and CDR2 YFSETQ come from the germline V gene. This CDR3 is built from 16 residues. Cells sorted as Tregs were CD4+, CD25+ and CD127-/low. TCRdb re-called the 5' RACE reads with MiXCR, one entry per CDR3 protein. The sample lists about 57,000 distinct CDR3 sequences; about 25% were seen once. The TCR comes from a female donor with breast cancer. Sequenced input: tumor-infiltrating Tregs sorted from the breast tumor. This chain uses TRBV5-1 with TRBJ2-3; TRBD1 matches 7 bases. CDR3 protein: CASSRQGRTSTDTQYF. CDR3 in DNA: TGCGCCAGCAGCCGACAGGGCAGAACTAGCACAGATACGCAGTATTTT.